This T cell receptor (beta chain) derives from a study of cytomegalovirus exposure and HLA in healthy donors. Germline CDR1 is SGDLS and CDR2 is YYNGEE. This CDR3 is built from 16 residues. V trimming: 0 bases; J trimming: 1 base; junction bases outside the gene matches: 4. The study ran its PCR with 60 Vbeta and 13 Jbeta primers. TCRdb's table, derived via immunoSEQ multiplex PCR, lists solely in-frame clones and lacks some. This sample carries 100,000 to 150,000 clones, around 77% of them seen once, and the ten largest clones take 1.8%. The source of this sequence is a woman in her forties or fifties in good health and CMV-seronegative. Sequences were obtained from PBMCs. This sequence joins TRBV9 and TRBJ2-1; 7 nucleotides align to TRBD1. CDR3 amino acids: CASSVDVTGSYNEQFF. Written as DNA, the CDR3 is TGTGCCAGCAGCGTAGATGTGACAGGGTCCTACAATGAGCAGTTCTTC.